This T cell receptor (beta chain) emerged from a study of T-cell reconstitution after alpha-beta-depleted transplantation in children. In the case of this clonotype: Antigen unknown.

V gave up 5 bases and J gave up 4 bases; unmatched junction bases: 6. Germline values: CDR1 SGHTA, CDR2 FQGNSA. This CDR3 contains 15 residues. Construction of the TCRbeta library involved unique molecular identifiers. MiXCR, run by TCRdb on the PCR reads, gives a single entry per CDR3 protein. The data show approximately 630,000 distinct CDR3 sequences, under 15% seen once. General study points: Expanded clones from the graft, numbering several hundred, reportedly supplied alpha-beta T cells about two months after transplant. Recipient T cells and thymic progenitors that survived gave rise to the high TCRbeta diversity observed at day 60 in some patients. T cells produced anew were the main source of T-cell counts and diversity one year after transplant.

The rearrangement uses TRBV7-2 and TRBJ2-1, with 9 nucleotides matching TRBD1. This sample comprised PBMCs, obtained before TCRalphabeta/CD19-depleted stem cell transplant. This TCR came from a girl aged 2-10 years with congenital amegakaryocytic thrombocytopenia, due to receive a stem cell transplant. The CDR3 protein is CASSVQGAQYNEQFF. The CDR3, as DNA: TGTGCCAGCAGCGTACAGGGGGCACAGTACAATGAGCAGTTCTTC.